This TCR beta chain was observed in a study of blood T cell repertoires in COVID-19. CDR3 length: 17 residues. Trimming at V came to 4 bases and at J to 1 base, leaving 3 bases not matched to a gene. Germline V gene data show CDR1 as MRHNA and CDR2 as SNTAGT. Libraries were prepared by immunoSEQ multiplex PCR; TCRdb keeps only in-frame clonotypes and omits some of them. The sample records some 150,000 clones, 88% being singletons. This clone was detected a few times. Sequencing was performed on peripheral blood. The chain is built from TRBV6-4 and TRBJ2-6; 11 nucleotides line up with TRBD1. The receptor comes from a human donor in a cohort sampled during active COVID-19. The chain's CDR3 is CASSGTGGGSGANVLTF. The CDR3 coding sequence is TGTGCCAGCAGTGGGACAGGGGGCGGGTCTGGGGCCAACGTCCTGACTTTC.